A selection of T cell receptor beta chains follows, all from one sample in a study of patients and donors after allogeneic stem cell transplantation. TCRdb re-derived calls from the RT-PCR reads in MiXCR, one entry per CDR3 protein. The table records some 150,000 distinct CDR3 sequences, about two fifths of them present only once. Sample: blood, either unsorted or a sorted T cell fraction (not recorded which). Every receptor here comes from a human donor who was either an allogeneic HSCT recipient or a stem cell or donor lymphocyte infusion donor (not recorded which). It is not recorded whose cells these are; they may come from a transplant donor. Each CDR3 is given with its conserved first and last residue. Each record gives: V gene, D gene, J gene, clone size, CDR3 length, CDR3 DNA, CDR3 protein. The D gene is left open where the match is weak. Expanded clones get a size class; other rows say once, few or many, or leave the size out.

>TRBV5-1|TRBD2|TRBJ2-4|.|17
TGCGCCAGCAGCTCGGGGACTAGCGGTATCGTCTGGAACATTCAGTACTTC
CASSSGTSGIVWNIQYF
>TRBV12-3/TRBV12-4|.|TRBJ1-5|many|16
TGTGCCAGCAGTTTAGCGTACGTCAGGGAGGGTCAGCCCCAGCATTTT
CASSLAYVREGQPQHF
>TRBV5-6|.|TRBJ2-2|.|14
TGTGCCAGCAGCTTGTCTGCGGGGACCGGGGAGCTGTTTTTT
CASSLSAGTGELFF
>TRBV7-9|.|TRBJ1-6|.|12
TGTGCCAGCAGCTTACATGATTCACCCCTCCACTTT
CASSLHDSPLHF
>TRBV27|.|TRBJ2-5|.|14
TGTGCCAGCAGTTTCAACCCGATTCAAGAGACCCAGTACTTC
CASSFNPIQETQYF
>TRBV6-2/TRBV6-3|.|TRBJ2-3|.|12
TGTGCCAGCACCACCGGGTGGGATACGCAGTATTTT
CASTTGWDTQYF
>TRBV6-1|.|TRBJ1-4|.|14
TGTGCCAGCAGTGATGGCAGGGAAAAGCAAAAACTGTTTTTT
CASSDGREKQKLFF
>TRBV12-3/TRBV12-4|.|TRBJ2-3|few|12
TGTGCCAGCAGTGCCCAGGCATATACGCAGTATTTT
CASSAQAYTQYF
>TRBV27|.|TRBJ1-2|few|13
TGTGCCAGCAGTTTCTACAGGGCCTACGGCTACACCTTC
CASSFYRAYGYTF
>TRBV12-3/TRBV12-4|TRBD1|TRBJ1-5|many|15
TGTGCCAGCAGTCCCAGGGGGCGCGGGAATCAGCCCCAGCATTTT
CASSPRGRGNQPQHF
>TRBV5-1|TRBD1|TRBJ1-1|few|15
TGCGCCAGCAGCTTGGCACAGGGGGTTAACACTGAAGCTTTCTTT
CASSLAQGVNTEAFF
>TRBV27|.|TRBJ2-5|.|16
TGTGCCAGCAGTTTATCGTCCCAGCGAGCTTTTTTGACCCAGTACTTC
CASSLSSQRAFLTQYF
>TRBV12-3/TRBV12-4|TRBD1|TRBJ1-1|few|14
TGTGCCAGCAGCCCAGGGGGCTGGAACACTGAAGCTTTCTTT
CASSPGGWNTEAFF
>TRBV4-3|.|TRBJ2-1|few|15
TGCGCCAGCAGCCAAGTTCGCTCCACCTACAATGAGCAGTTCTTC
CASSQVRSTYNEQFF
>TRBV12-3/TRBV12-4|TRBD1|TRBJ1-2|.|19
TGTGCCAGCAGTCACTCTCTGACAGGGTTAGGGACCGCTAACTATGGCTACACCTTC
CASSHSLTGLGTANYGYTF